The rows below give T cell receptor beta chains drawn from one sample of a study of blood T cell repertoires in COVID-19. Some clones are missing from TCRdb's copy, which holds only in-frame ones; the method was immunoSEQ multiplex PCR. The sample lists hundreds of thousands of clones; around 89% were seen once. Sequencing was carried out using PBMCs or T cells enriched from blood (not recorded which). These receptors were collected from a woman aged 60-70 years in a cohort exposed to, infected with or recovered from COVID-19 (not recorded which). Each CDR3 is given with its conserved first and last residue. The D gene is left open where the match is weak. Size is stated for part of the rows, as once, few or many counts, or as a class when the clone is expanded.

CDR3 protein: CASSPGQVAEKLFF; CDR3 DNA: TGCGCCAGCAGCCCTGGGCAGGTTGCAGAAAAACTGTTTTTT; D gene: NA; J gene: TRBJ1-4; clone size: NA; V gene: TRBV4-1
CDR3 protein: CASNLQGLSHEQFF; CDR3 DNA: TGCGCCAGCAACCTACAGGGTCTAAGCCATGAGCAGTTCTTC; D gene: NA; J gene: TRBJ2-1; clone size: NA; V gene: TRBV5-1
CDR3 protein: CASKAAGGAGRGGYTF; CDR3 DNA: TGCGCCAGCAAAGCTGCAGGGGGCGCTGGACGAGGTGGCTACACCTTC; D gene: TRBD1; J gene: TRBJ1-2; clone size: NA; V gene: TRBV5-1
CDR3 protein: CASGTGTGVNEKLFF; CDR3 DNA: TGTGCTAGTGGCACCGGGACAGGGGTAAACGAAAAACTGTTTTTT; D gene: TRBD1; J gene: TRBJ1-4; clone size: NA; V gene: TRBV5-4
CDR3 protein: CASSHGTGYEQYF; CDR3 DNA: TGTGCCAGCAGCCATGGGACAGGCTACGAGCAGTACTTC; D gene: TRBD1; J gene: TRBJ2-7; clone size: NA; V gene: TRBV3-1/TRBV3-2
CDR3 protein: CASSFIPGVEQYF; CDR3 DNA: TGTGCCAGCAGTTTTATTCCCGGGGTTGAGCAGTACTTC; D gene: NA; J gene: TRBJ2-7; clone size: NA; V gene: TRBV27
CDR3 protein: CASSEGWRGEQYF; CDR3 DNA: TGTGCCAGCAGTGAAGGATGGAGGGGCGAGCAGTACTTC; D gene: NA; J gene: TRBJ2-7; clone size: NA; V gene: TRBV6-1
CDR3 protein: CASSVKTGGAYNEQFF; CDR3 DNA: TGTGCCAGTAGTGTCAAGACAGGGGGGGCGTACAATGAGCAGTTCTTC; D gene: TRBD1; J gene: TRBJ2-1; clone size: NA; V gene: TRBV19
CDR3 protein: CASSLLAGDEQYF; CDR3 DNA: TGTGCCAGCAGCTTATTAGCGGGAGACGAGCAGTACTTC; D gene: TRBD2; J gene: TRBJ2-7; clone size: once; V gene: TRBV7-2
CDR3 protein: CASSSTFSSGGSYEQYF; CDR3 DNA: TGTGCCAGCAGTTCCACGTTCTCTAGCGGGGGCTCCTACGAGCAGTACTTC; D gene: TRBD2; J gene: TRBJ2-7; clone size: NA; V gene: TRBV28
CDR3 protein: CASSQRLGGTDTQYF; CDR3 DNA: TGTGCCAGCAGCCAACGACTAGGCGGCACAGATACGCAGTATTTT; D gene: NA; J gene: TRBJ2-3; clone size: NA; V gene: TRBV3-1/TRBV3-2
CDR3 protein: CASSRKDRTNTEAFF; CDR3 DNA: TGTGCCAGCAGCCGGAAGGACAGGACGAACACTGAAGCTTTCTTT; D gene: TRBD1; J gene: TRBJ1-1; clone size: NA; V gene: TRBV7-9
CDR3 protein: CAWSHPGSSYNEQFF; CDR3 DNA: TGTGCCTGGTCCCACCCCGGGAGCTCCTACAATGAGCAGTTCTTC; D gene: NA; J gene: TRBJ2-1; clone size: NA; V gene: TRBV30
CDR3 protein: CASSPPARDSANQPQHF; CDR3 DNA: TGTGCCAGCAGTCCCCCGGCCCGCGATAGCGCCAATCAGCCCCAGCATTTT; D gene: NA; J gene: TRBJ1-5; clone size: NA; V gene: TRBV28
CDR3 protein: CASSEPRETQYF; CDR3 DNA: TGTGCCAGCAGTGAACCCAGAGAGACCCAGTACTTC; D gene: NA; J gene: TRBJ2-5; clone size: NA; V gene: TRBV25-1
CDR3 protein: CATSRQVGDRGYEQYF; CDR3 DNA: TGTGCCACCAGCAGACAGGTCGGGGACAGGGGCTACGAGCAGTACTTC; D gene: TRBD1; J gene: TRBJ2-7; clone size: NA; V gene: TRBV15
CDR3 protein: CASSQNLDPDTQYF; CDR3 DNA: TGCGCCAGCAGCCAAAACCTAGACCCAGATACGCAGTATTTT; D gene: NA; J gene: TRBJ2-3; clone size: NA; V gene: TRBV4-1
CDR3 protein: CASSEERINEQFF; CDR3 DNA: TGTGCCAGCAGTGAAGAGCGGATCAATGAGCAGTTCTTC; D gene: NA; J gene: TRBJ2-1; clone size: NA; V gene: TRBV2
CDR3 protein: CASSHRLVPQETQYF; CDR3 DNA: TGTGCCAGCAGCCACAGACTAGTACCCCAAGAGACCCAGTACTTC; D gene: NA; J gene: TRBJ2-5; clone size: NA; V gene: TRBV7-6
CDR3 protein: CAIVMSTGELFF; CDR3 DNA: TGTGCTATAGTTATGAGCACCGGGGAGCTGTTTTTT; D gene: NA; J gene: TRBJ2-2; clone size: NA; V gene: TRBV7-7
CDR3 protein: CASSITGYSNQPQHF; CDR3 DNA: TGTGCCAGCAGTATCACAGGGTATAGCAATCAGCCCCAGCATTTT; D gene: NA; J gene: TRBJ1-5; clone size: NA; V gene: TRBV28
CDR3 protein: CATSDSRRQGTDTQYF; CDR3 DNA: TGTGCCACCAGTGATTCACGCCGACAGGGCACAGATACGCAGTATTTT; D gene: NA; J gene: TRBJ2-3; clone size: NA; V gene: TRBV24-1
CDR3 protein: CASSSSLGLAGAYEQYF; CDR3 DNA: TGTGCCAGCAGCTCGAGCTTGGGACTAGCGGGTGCGTACGAGCAGTACTTC; D gene: TRBD2; J gene: TRBJ2-7; clone size: NA; V gene: TRBV9
CDR3 protein: CASRGGRRVYGYTF; CDR3 DNA: TGTGCCAGCAGGGGGGGACGGAGGGTCTATGGCTACACCTTC; D gene: NA; J gene: TRBJ1-2; clone size: once; V gene: TRBV28
CDR3 protein: CASSLADRAYGYTF; CDR3 DNA: TGCGCCAGCAGCTTGGCCGACAGGGCCTATGGCTACACCTTC; D gene: TRBD1; J gene: TRBJ1-2; clone size: NA; V gene: TRBV5-1
CDR3 protein: CASSLDIPGELFF; CDR3 DNA: TGCGCCAGCAGCTTGGATATCCCCGGGGAGCTGTTTTTT; D gene: NA; J gene: TRBJ2-2; clone size: NA; V gene: TRBV5-1
CDR3 protein: CASSLDRGHGYTF; CDR3 DNA: TGTGCCAGCAGTTTAGACAGGGGACATGGCTACACCTTC; D gene: TRBD1; J gene: TRBJ1-2; clone size: once; V gene: TRBV27
CDR3 protein: CASSQGPGGELFF; CDR3 DNA: TGCGCCAGCTCACAGGGACCGGGCGGGGAGCTGTTTTTT; D gene: NA; J gene: TRBJ2-2; clone size: NA; V gene: TRBV4-3
CDR3 protein: CAWSGGGGLAGESKGEQYF; CDR3 DNA: TGTGCCTGGAGTGGGGGCGGGGGGCTAGCGGGAGAGTCGAAGGGCGAGCAGTACTTC; D gene: TRBD2; J gene: TRBJ2-7; clone size: NA; V gene: TRBV30
CDR3 protein: CASSPGTGRYGYTF; CDR3 DNA: TGTGCCAGCAGCCCCGGGACAGGCCGCTATGGCTACACCTTC; D gene: TRBD1; J gene: TRBJ1-2; clone size: NA; V gene: TRBV7-9
CDR3 protein: CASSLAPTGYNSPLHF; CDR3 DNA: TGTGCCAGCAGCTTGGCCCCGACAGGGTATAATTCACCCCTCCACTTT; D gene: TRBD1; J gene: TRBJ1-6; clone size: NA; V gene: TRBV5-5
CDR3 protein: CALGTGGWGSPLHF; CDR3 DNA: TGTGCCCTAGGGACAGGGGGCTGGGGTTCACCCCTCCACTTT; D gene: TRBD1; J gene: TRBJ1-6; clone size: NA; V gene: TRBV28
CDR3 protein: CASSSQAGGPGEQYF; CDR3 DNA: TGTGCCAGTAGTTCTCAAGCGGGAGGGCCTGGCGAGCAGTACTTC; D gene: TRBD2; J gene: TRBJ2-7; clone size: NA; V gene: TRBV19
CDR3 protein: CSVDRGGRDTQYF; CDR3 DNA: TGCAGCGTTGACCGGGGGGGGAGAGATACGCAGTATTTT; D gene: TRBD2; J gene: TRBJ2-3; clone size: NA; V gene: TRBV29-1
CDR3 protein: CATSEDSGRAAKFF; CDR3 DNA: TGTGCCACCAGTGAAGATAGCGGGAGGGCCGCTAAGTTCTTC; D gene: TRBD2; J gene: TRBJ2-1; clone size: NA; V gene: TRBV24-1
CDR3 protein: CASSRAASNTEAFF; CDR3 DNA: TGTGCCAGCTCACGGGCAGCTTCGAACACTGAAGCTTTCTTT; D gene: NA; J gene: TRBJ1-1; clone size: NA; V gene: TRBV18
CDR3 protein: CASSQVTSRVTYEQYF; CDR3 DNA: TGTGCCAGCAGCCAAGTGACTAGCAGGGTAACCTACGAGCAGTACTTC; D gene: TRBD2; J gene: TRBJ2-7; clone size: NA; V gene: TRBV16
CDR3 protein: CSVVGGDYGYTF; CDR3 DNA: TGCAGCGTTGTGGGGGGGGACTATGGCTACACCTTC; D gene: NA; J gene: TRBJ1-2; clone size: once; V gene: TRBV29-1
CDR3 protein: CASTIRDNQPQHF; CDR3 DNA: TGTGCCAGCACCATCCGGGATAATCAGCCCCAGCATTTT; D gene: NA; J gene: TRBJ1-5; clone size: NA; V gene: TRBV7-2
CDR3 protein: CASSLLPSGNTGELFF; CDR3 DNA: TGCGCCAGCAGCTTGCTTCCTAGCGGGAACACCGGGGAGCTGTTTTTT; D gene: TRBD2; J gene: TRBJ2-2; clone size: once; V gene: TRBV5-1
CDR3 protein: CASSYPPGAVNTEAFF; CDR3 DNA: TGTGCCAGCAGTTACCCCCCCGGTGCGGTAAACACTGAAGCTTTCTTT; D gene: NA; J gene: TRBJ1-1; clone size: NA; V gene: TRBV6-5
CDR3 protein: CASSQDLASGIWETQYF; CDR3 DNA: TGTGCCAGCAGCCAAGATCTGGCTAGCGGGATTTGGGAGACCCAGTACTTC; D gene: TRBD2; J gene: TRBJ2-5; clone size: once; V gene: TRBV14
CDR3 protein: CASSSRPPTGVGSYNEQFF; CDR3 DNA: TGTGCCAGTAGTTCTAGGCCCCCGACAGGGGTCGGATCCTACAATGAGCAGTTCTTC; D gene: TRBD1; J gene: TRBJ2-1; clone size: NA; V gene: TRBV19
CDR3 protein: CASSLFGTGTKNIQYF; CDR3 DNA: TGTGCCAGCAGCTTATTCGGGACAGGGACCAAAAACATTCAGTACTTC; D gene: TRBD1; J gene: TRBJ2-4; clone size: NA; V gene: TRBV13
CDR3 protein: CASGQALMNTEAFF; CDR3 DNA: TGTGCCAGCGGGCAGGCCCTGATGAACACTGAAGCTTTCTTT; D gene: NA; J gene: TRBJ1-1; clone size: NA; V gene: TRBV6-5
CDR3 protein: CASSSPAGRGTDTQYF; CDR3 DNA: TGTGCCAGCAGTTCACCCGCCGGGCGGGGCACAGATACGCAGTATTTT; D gene: NA; J gene: TRBJ2-3; clone size: once; V gene: TRBV6-5
CDR3 protein: CASSLVPRGTEAFF; CDR3 DNA: TGTGCCAGCAGCTTAGTACCCCGGGGCACTGAAGCTTTCTTT; D gene: NA; J gene: TRBJ1-1; clone size: NA; V gene: TRBV11-2
CDR3 protein: CASSHGTSGSKTGELFF; CDR3 DNA: TGTGCCAGCAGCCATGGGACTAGCGGGAGTAAGACCGGGGAGCTGTTTTTT; D gene: TRBD2; J gene: TRBJ2-2; clone size: NA; V gene: TRBV4-2
CDR3 protein: CSVARDGNQPQHF; CDR3 DNA: TGCAGCGTTGCCAGGGATGGCAATCAGCCCCAGCATTTT; D gene: NA; J gene: TRBJ1-5; clone size: NA; V gene: TRBV29-1
CDR3 protein: CASSSPNTGELFF; CDR3 DNA: TGTGCCAGCAGTTCTCCGAACACCGGGGAGCTGTTTTTT; D gene: NA; J gene: TRBJ2-2; clone size: NA; V gene: TRBV6-5
CDR3 protein: CASSDSGSSYNEQFF; CDR3 DNA: TGTGCCAGTAGTGATAGCGGGAGTTCCTACAATGAGCAGTTCTTC; D gene: TRBD2; J gene: TRBJ2-1; clone size: NA; V gene: TRBV19
CDR3 protein: CASRKPGGISYEQYF; CDR3 DNA: TGTGCCAGCAGAAAACCAGGGGGAATCTCCTACGAGCAGTACTTC; D gene: TRBD1; J gene: TRBJ2-7; clone size: NA; V gene: TRBV11-2
CDR3 protein: CASSSERDPTYEQYF; CDR3 DNA: TGTGCCAGCAGTTCTGAGCGGGATCCAACCTACGAGCAGTACTTC; D gene: TRBD2; J gene: TRBJ2-7; clone size: NA; V gene: TRBV28